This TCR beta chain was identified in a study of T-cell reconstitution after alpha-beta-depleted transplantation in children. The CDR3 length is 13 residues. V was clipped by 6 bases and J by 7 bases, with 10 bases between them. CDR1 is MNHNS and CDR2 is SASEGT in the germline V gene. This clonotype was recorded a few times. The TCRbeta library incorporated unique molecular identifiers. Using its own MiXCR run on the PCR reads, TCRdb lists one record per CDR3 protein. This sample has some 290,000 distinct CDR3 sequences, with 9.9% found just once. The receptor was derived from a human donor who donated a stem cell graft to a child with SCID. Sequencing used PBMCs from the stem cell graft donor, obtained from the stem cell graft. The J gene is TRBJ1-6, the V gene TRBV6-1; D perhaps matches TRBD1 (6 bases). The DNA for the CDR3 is TGTGCCAGCAGACAGGGCGAGAATTCACCCCTCCACTTT. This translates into CASRQGENSPLHF.